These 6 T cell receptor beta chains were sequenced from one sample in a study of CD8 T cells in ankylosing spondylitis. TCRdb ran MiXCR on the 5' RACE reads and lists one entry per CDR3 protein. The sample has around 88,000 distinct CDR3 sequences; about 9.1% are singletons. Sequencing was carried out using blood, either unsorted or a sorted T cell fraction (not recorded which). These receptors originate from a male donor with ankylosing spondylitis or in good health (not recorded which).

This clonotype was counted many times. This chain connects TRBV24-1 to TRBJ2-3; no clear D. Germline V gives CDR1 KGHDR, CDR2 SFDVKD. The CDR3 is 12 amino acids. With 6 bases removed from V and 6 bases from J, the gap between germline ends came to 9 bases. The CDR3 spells CATSPFGDTQYF. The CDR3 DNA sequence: TGTGCCACCAGTCCGTTCGGGGATACGCAGTATTTT.

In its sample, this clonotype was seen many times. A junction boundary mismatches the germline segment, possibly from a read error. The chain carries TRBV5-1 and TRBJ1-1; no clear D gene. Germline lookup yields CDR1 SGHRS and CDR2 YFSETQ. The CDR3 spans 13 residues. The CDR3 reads CASSLEVNTEAFF. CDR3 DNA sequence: TGTGCCAGCAGCTTAGAGGTAAACACTGAAGCTTTCTTT. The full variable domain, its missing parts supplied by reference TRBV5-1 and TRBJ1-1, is KAGVTQTPRYLIKTRGQQVTLSCSPISGHRSVSWYQQTPGQGLQFLFEYFSETQRNKGNFPGRFSGRQFSNSRSEMNVSTLELGDSALYLCASSLEVNTEAFFGQGTRLTVV.

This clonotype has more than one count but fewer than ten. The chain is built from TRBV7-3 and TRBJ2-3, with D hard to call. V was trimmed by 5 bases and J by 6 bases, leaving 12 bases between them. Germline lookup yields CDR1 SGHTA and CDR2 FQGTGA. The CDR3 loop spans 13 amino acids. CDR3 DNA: TGTGCCAGCAGCCTAATCGGCAGGGATACGCAGTATTTT. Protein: CASSLIGRDTQYF.

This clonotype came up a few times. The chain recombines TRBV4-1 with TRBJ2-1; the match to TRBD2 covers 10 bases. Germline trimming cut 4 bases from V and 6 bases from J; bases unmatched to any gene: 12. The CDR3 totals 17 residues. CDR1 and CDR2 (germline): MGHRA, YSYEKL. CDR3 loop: CASSRAGLAILGNEQFF. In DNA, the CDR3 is TGCGCCAGCAGCCGAGCGGGACTAGCGATCCTAGGCAATGAGCAGTTCTTC.

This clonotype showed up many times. CDR3 sequence: CASSLWGLSSYNEQFF. CDR3 DNA sequence: TGTGCCAGCAGTTTATGGGGCCTCAGCTCCTACAATGAGCAGTTCTTC. V gene TRBV27 combines with J gene TRBJ2-1; D perhaps matches TRBD1 (5 bases). Germline loops: CDR1 MNHEY, CDR2 SMNVEV (reference sequence). This CDR3 has 16 residues. V was shortened by 1 base and J by 0 bases, with 10 bases between the two germline ends.

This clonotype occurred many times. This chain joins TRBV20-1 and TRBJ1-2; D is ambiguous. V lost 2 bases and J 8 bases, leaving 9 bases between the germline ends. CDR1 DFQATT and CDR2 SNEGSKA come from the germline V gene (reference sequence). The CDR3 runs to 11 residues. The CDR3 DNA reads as TGCAGTGCTAGACTAGGGTCCGGCTACACCTTC. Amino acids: CSARLGSGYTF.